This T cell receptor beta chain originates from a study of T cell responses to AZD1222 COVID-19 vaccine. Comments on this clone: What it recognizes is unknown.

Findings of the study overall: Following two doses of AZD1222, Spike-specific TCR breadth and depth rose.

TCRdb's table, derived via immunoSEQ multiplex PCR, lists solely in-frame clones and lacks some. This table has 80,000 to 95,000 clones, about nine tenths appearing once. In germline, CDR1 is SGHNT, CDR2 YYREEE (reference sequence). The CDR3 consists of 17 residues. The germline V and J ends were trimmed by 0 bases and 0 bases, with 12 bases remaining between them. The sequence was collected from an adult who received the AZD1222 COVID-19 vaccine. The chain couples TRBV5-4 to TRBJ2-2, with D maybe TRBD2 (5 bases). Sequencing was performed on peripheral blood, taken 28 days after the second AZD1222 dose. CDR3 in amino acids: CASSLGRVRANTGELFF. As DNA, the CDR3 is TGTGCCAGCAGCTTGGGGCGGGTCAGAGCGAACACCGGGGAGCTGTTTTTT.